The 2 T cell receptor beta chains in this list originate from one sample, sequenced in a study of T cells in Graves' hyperthyroidism and ophthalmopathy. RNA transcripts were the template for amplifying TCR beta CDR3 regions. The HTBI set primed first-round TCR CDR3 RT-PCR. One entry per CDR3 protein results from TCRdb running MiXCR on the multiplex PCR reads. The sample holds about 380,000 distinct CDR3 sequences, approximately 13% seen once. The sample was blood. All receptors come from a woman aged 60-75 years with Graves' hyperthyroidism.

There are many counts of this clonotype. This rearrangement joins TRBV18 to TRBJ2-3; 7 nucleotides agree with TRBD1. CDR1 and CDR2 (germline): KGHSH, LQKENI. V lost 1 base and J lost 4; bases outside the gene matches: 2. The CDR3 runs to 14 residues. CDR3 amino acids: CASSPRQGADTQYF. DNA for the CDR3: TGTGCCAGCTCACCACGGCAGGGGGCAGATACGCAGTATTTT. The variable domain in full, with the rest retrieved from reference TRBV18 and TRBJ2-3, is NAGVMQNPRHLVRRRGQEARLRCSPMKGHSHVYWYRQLPEEGLKFMVYLQKENIIDESGMPKERFSAEFPKEGPSILRIQQVVRGDSAAYFCASSPRQGADTQYFGPGTRLTVL.

In the case of this clonotype: A read error may be the cause here, since a much bigger clone is one base away. The chain employs TRBV6-4 and TRBJ2-7; D is perhaps TRBD1 or TRBD2 (7 bases each). The DNA end is a closer match to TRBJ2-1, so the J assignment may be wrong. Germline loops: CDR1 MRHNA, CDR2 SNTAGT. The CDR3 is 16 amino acids. The CDR3 is CASSEAGQGGSYEQFF. The DNA of the CDR3 is TGTGCCAGCAGTGAAGCGGGGCAGGGGGGCTCCTACGAGCAGTTCTTC.